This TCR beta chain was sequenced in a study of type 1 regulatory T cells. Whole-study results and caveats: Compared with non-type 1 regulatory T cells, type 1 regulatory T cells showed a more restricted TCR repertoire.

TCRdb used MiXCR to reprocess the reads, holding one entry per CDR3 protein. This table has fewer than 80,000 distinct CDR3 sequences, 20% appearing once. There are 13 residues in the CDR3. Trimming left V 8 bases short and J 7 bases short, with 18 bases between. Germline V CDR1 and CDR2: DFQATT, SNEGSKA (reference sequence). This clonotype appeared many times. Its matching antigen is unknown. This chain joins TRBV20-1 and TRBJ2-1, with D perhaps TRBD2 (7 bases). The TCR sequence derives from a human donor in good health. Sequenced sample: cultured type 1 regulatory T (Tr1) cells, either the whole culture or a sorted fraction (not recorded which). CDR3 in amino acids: CSSEWAGANEQFF. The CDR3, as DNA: TGCAGTAGCGAATGGGCGGGGGCAAATGAGCAGTTCTTC.